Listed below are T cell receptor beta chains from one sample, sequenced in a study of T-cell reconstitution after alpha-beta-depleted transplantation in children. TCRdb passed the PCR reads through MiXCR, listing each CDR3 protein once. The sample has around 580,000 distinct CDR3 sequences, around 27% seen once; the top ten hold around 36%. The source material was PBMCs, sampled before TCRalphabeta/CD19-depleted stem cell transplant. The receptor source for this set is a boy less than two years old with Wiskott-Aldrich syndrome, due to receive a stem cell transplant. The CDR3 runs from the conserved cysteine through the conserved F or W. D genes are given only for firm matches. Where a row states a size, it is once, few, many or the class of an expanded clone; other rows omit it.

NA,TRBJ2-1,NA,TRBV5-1,CASSWIGQSSYNEQFF,TGCGCCAGCAGCTGGATAGGACAGAGCTCCTACAATGAGCAGTTCTTC
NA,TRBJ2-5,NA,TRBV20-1,CSAELGLAGETQYF,TGCAGTGCAGAGCTAGGGCTAGCCGGAGAGACCCAGTACTTC
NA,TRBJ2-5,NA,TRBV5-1,CASTRAIEETQYF,TGCGCCAGCACCCGGGCGATTGAAGAGACCCAGTACTTC
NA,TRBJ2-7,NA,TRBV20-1,CSARDLGALPYEQYF,TGCAGTGCTAGAGATCTGGGGGCCTTACCCTACGAGCAGTACTTC
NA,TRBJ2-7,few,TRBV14,CASSQKTDSYEQYF,TGTGCCAGCAGCCAGAAGACAGACTCCTACGAGCAGTACTTC
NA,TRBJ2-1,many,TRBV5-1,CASSLGLGNEQFF,TGCGCCAGCAGCTTGGGACTAGGCAATGAGCAGTTCTTC
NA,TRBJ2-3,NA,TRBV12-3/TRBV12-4,CASKIGLGDTQYF,TGTGCCAGCAAGATAGGGTTGGGGGATACGCAGTATTTT
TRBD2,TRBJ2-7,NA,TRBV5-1,CASRPSGSPSYEQYF,TGCGCCAGCAGGCCTAGCGGGAGCCCATCCTACGAGCAGTACTTC
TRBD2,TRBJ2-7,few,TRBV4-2,CASSQDTGLESYEQYF,TGTGCCAGCAGCCAGGACACGGGACTAGAGTCCTACGAGCAGTACTTC
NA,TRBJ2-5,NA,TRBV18,CASSRGFQQETQYF,TGTGCCAGCTCACGGGGATTCCAGCAAGAGACCCAGTACTTC
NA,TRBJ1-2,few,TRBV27,CASSSTRRGYGYTF,TGTGCCAGCAGTTCCACCAGGCGGGGGTATGGCTACACCTTC
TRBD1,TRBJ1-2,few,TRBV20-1,CSAWTGTGSLSNYGYTF,TGCAGTGCTTGGACCGGGACAGGGTCCCTTTCTAACTATGGCTACACCTTC
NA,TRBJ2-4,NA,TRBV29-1,CSVESPGAAKNIQYF,TGCAGCGTTGAATCGCCAGGGGCAGCCAAAAACATTCAGTACTTC
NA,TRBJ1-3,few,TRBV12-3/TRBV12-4,CASSLGGNTIYF,TGTGCCAGCAGTTTAGGGGGCAACACCATATATTTT
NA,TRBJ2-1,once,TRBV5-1,CASARGSYNEQFF,TGCGCCAGCGCTAGGGGCTCCTACAATGAGCAGTTCTTC
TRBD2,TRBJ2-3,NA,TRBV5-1,CASSWGLAGVQYF,TGCGCCAGCAGCTGGGGACTAGCGGGAGTACAGTATTTT
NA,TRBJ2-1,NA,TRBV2,CASSEAWLGEFF,TGTGCCAGCAGTGAAGCGTGGCTAGGCGAGTTCTTC
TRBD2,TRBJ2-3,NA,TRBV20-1,CSASSGIGDTQYF,TGCAGTGCTAGTAGCGGGATAGGAGATACGCAGTATTTT
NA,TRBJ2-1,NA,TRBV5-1,CASSPFQGGVNPGNEQFF,TGCGCCAGCAGCCCATTCCAGGGCGGAGTTAATCCGGGGAATGAGCAGTTCTTC
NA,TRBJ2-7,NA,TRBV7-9,CASSLEVYEQYF,TGTGCCAGCAGCTTAGAGGTCTACGAGCAGTACTTC
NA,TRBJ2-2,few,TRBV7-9,CASSFKGFTGELFF,TGTGCCAGCAGCTTTAAGGGGTTCACCGGGGAGCTGTTTTTT
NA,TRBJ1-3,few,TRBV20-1,CSARIWGAKGNTIYF,TGCAGTGCTAGAATCTGGGGGGCGAAGGGAAACACCATATATTTT
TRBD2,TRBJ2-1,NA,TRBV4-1,CASSQDRQREWNEQFF,TGCGCCAGCAGCCAAGATCGCCAGCGGGAGTGGAATGAGCAGTTCTTC
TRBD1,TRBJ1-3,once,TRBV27,CASQHRGPDYSGNTIYF,TGTGCCAGCCAACACAGGGGCCCTGACTACTCTGGAAACACCATATATTTT
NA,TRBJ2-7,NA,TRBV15,CATSRDKRPSYEQYF,TGTGCCACCAGCAGGGATAAGAGGCCCTCCTACGAGCAGTACTTC
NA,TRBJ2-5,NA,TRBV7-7,CASSLALKETQYF,TGTGCCAGCAGCTTAGCTCTAAAAGAGACCCAGTACTTC
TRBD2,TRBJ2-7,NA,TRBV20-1,CSARASGSVYEQYF,TGCAGTGCTAGGGCTAGCGGGAGCGTCTACGAGCAGTACTTC
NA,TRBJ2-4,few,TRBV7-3,CASSTHRRDIQYF,TGTGCCAGCAGCACCCACCGGAGGGACATTCAGTACTTC
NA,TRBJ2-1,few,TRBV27,CASSFGPIDNEQFF,TGTGCCAGCAGTTTTGGGCCTATCGACAATGAGCAGTTCTTC
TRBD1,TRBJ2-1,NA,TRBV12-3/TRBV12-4,CASRGQRSYNEQFF,TGTGCCAGCCGGGGACAGCGGTCCTACAATGAGCAGTTCTTC
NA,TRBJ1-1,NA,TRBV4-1,CASSPTAAPGRNTEAFF,TGCGCCAGCAGCCCAACCGCGGCCCCGGGACGGAACACTGAAGCTTTCTTT
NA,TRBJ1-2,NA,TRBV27,CASTNVGGGYGYTF,TGTGCCAGCACCAACGTGGGGGGCGGCTATGGCTACACCTTC
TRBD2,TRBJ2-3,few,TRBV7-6,CASSLDRGRAQTDTQYF,TGTGCCAGCAGCTTAGACAGAGGGAGGGCCCAGACAGATACGCAGTATTTT
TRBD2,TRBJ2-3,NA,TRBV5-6,CASTTGGAGRGDTQYF,TGTGCCAGCACTACGGGAGGAGCCGGGAGGGGAGATACGCAGTATTTT
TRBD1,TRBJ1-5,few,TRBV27,CASSRTGDGNQPQHF,TGTGCCAGCAGCCGGACAGGGGATGGCAATCAGCCCCAGCATTTT
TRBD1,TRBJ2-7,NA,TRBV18,CASSQLGQGFSYEQYF,TGTGCCAGCTCACAACTGGGACAGGGCTTCTCCTACGAGCAGTACTTC
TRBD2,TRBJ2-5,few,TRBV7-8,CASSPRLAGRQETQYF,TGTGCCAGCAGCCCACGACTAGCGGGACGACAAGAGACCCAGTACTTC
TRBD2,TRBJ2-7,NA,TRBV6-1,CASRENPSGGSSYEQYF,TGTGCCAGCAGGGAGAATCCTAGCGGGGGGAGCTCCTACGAGCAGTACTTC
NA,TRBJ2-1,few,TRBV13,CASSHKGLGSYNEQFF,TGTGCCAGCAGCCATAAAGGCTTGGGGTCCTACAATGAGCAGTTCTTC
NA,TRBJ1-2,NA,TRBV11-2,CASSRWGNYGYTF,TGTGCCAGCAGCCGCTGGGGGAACTATGGCTACACCTTC
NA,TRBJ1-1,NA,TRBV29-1,CSVGRMNTEAFF,TGCAGCGTTGGCAGGATGAACACTGAAGCTTTCTTT
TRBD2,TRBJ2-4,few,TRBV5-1,CASSLGLAGVDIQYF,TGCGCCAGCAGCTTGGGACTAGCGGGAGTGGACATTCAGTACTTC
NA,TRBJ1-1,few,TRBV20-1,CSAQAGAHAMNTEAFF,TGCAGTGCGCAGGCAGGGGCCCATGCCATGAACACTGAAGCTTTCTTT
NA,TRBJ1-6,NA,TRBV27,CASSFSGAVSSPLHF,TGTGCCAGCAGTTTTTCGGGAGCCGTGTCTTCACCCCTCCACTTT
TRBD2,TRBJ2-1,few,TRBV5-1,CASSFILAGDDEQFF,TGCGCCAGCAGCTTTATACTAGCGGGAGACGATGAGCAGTTCTTC
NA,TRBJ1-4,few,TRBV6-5,CASSFTPSREKLFF,TGTGCCAGCAGTTTTACGCCCTCGAGGGAAAAACTGTTTTTT
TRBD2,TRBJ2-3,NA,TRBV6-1,CASNTLAGGYYPDTQYF,TGTGCCAGCAATACCTTAGCGGGAGGGTACTACCCAGATACGCAGTATTTT
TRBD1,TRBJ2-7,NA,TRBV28,CASSPGQAVYEQYF,TGTGCCAGCAGTCCGGGACAGGCGGTCTACGAGCAGTACTTC
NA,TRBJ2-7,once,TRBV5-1,CASSHHGGFRECGEQYF,TGCGCCAGCAGCCATCACGGGGGATTCCGGGAGTGTGGTGAGCAGTACTTC
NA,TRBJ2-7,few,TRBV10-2,CASGLNYEQYF,TGCGCCAGCGGGCTCAACTACGAGCAGTACTTC
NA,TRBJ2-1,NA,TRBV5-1,CASSLGEVAFF,TGCGCCAGCAGCTTGGGGGAGGTAGCGTTCTTC
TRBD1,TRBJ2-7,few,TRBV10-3,CAISELGQEGEQYF,TGTGCCATCAGTGAGTTAGGACAGGAAGGGGAGCAGTACTTC